Given below is one T cell receptor beta chain in context. Once graft tissue had been processed, intraepithelial and lamina propria lymphocytes were released. The sample originates from a study of graft-versus-host responses after intestinal transplantation. Trimming pared 4 bases from V and 2 bases from J, leaving 11 bases between. Germline V gene sequence: CDR1 SGHVS, CDR2 FQNEAQ. This CDR3 has 15 amino acids. The assay was immunoSEQ multiplex PCR, and TCRdb's table has in-frame clones only and misses some. The table records around 35,000 clones, roughly 87% of them present only once. Sequencing used ileum tissue, obtained around 190 days after intestinal transplant. The receptor's source is a human patient who received an intestinal transplant, so some T cells may come from the graft donor. J is TRBJ2-2 and V is TRBV7-8, with TRBD2 as a possible D gene (6 bases). CDR3 DNA: TGTGCCAGCAGCTCGTCGGGACTTAACACCGGGGAGCTGTTTTTT. It encodes CASSSSGLNTGELFF.